Following are 6 T cell receptor beta chains from one sample sequenced in a study of technical replicates of blood from a few donors. Method: immunoSEQ multiplex PCR; TCRdb's copy keeps in-frame clones and lacks some. The sample contains about 83,000 clones, roughly nine tenths of which appear only once. Sequencing used T cells isolated from PBMCs. These receptors were obtained from a human donor in good health.

This chain links TRBV10-1 with TRBJ2-3; 9 nucleotides agree with TRBD2. The germline V gene encodes CDR1 WNHNN and CDR2 SYGVQD (reference sequence). The CDR3 is 13 amino acids. After removal of 6 bases from V and 4 bases from J, the junction contained 2 bases not matched to a gene. The DNA of the CDR3 is TGCGCCAGCAGCAGCGGGGGGCCAGATACGCAGTATTTT. Translation: CASSSGGPDTQYF.

V and J are TRBV5-1 and TRBJ2-2, with TRBD2 matching over 7 bases. This CDR3 spans 14 amino acids. The germline V gene has CDR1 SGHRS and CDR2 YFSETQ. The ends lost 4 bases at V and 2 bases at J; junction bases unmatched: 2. The CDR3 here is CASSGGLNTGELFF. CDR3 nucleotide sequence: TGCGCCAGCAGCGGGGGACTAAACACCGGGGAGCTGTTTTTT.

The rearrangement joins TRBV6-5 to TRBJ1-1; D not resolved. This CDR3 has 13 amino acids. Germline CDR1 and CDR2: MNHEY and SVGAGI. V lost 2 bases, J lost 8 bases, and 12 bases lay in between. The CDR3 nucleotides read TGTGCCAGCAGTTACGGTGAGGGTAGGGAAGCTTTCTTT. It specifies CASSYGEGREAFF.

This clone showed up just once. This rearrangement joins TRBV18 to TRBJ1-1; D perhaps matches TRBD1 (6 bases). V was pared by 6 bases and J by 6 bases, with 14 bases between. Germline loops: CDR1 KGHSH, CDR2 LQKENI. This CDR3 is built from 13 residues. The CDR3 bases are TGTGCCAGCTCCTCACAGGGAATCTCTGAAGCTTTCTTT. Its translation is CASSSQGISEAFF.

This chain links TRBV9 with TRBJ2-1, with D hard to call. The CDR3 is made up of 15 amino acids. Trimming removed 0 bases at V and 5 bases at J, with 12 bases between. CDR1 and CDR2 from the germline V gene are SGDLS and YYNGEE. The CDR3 region has the DNA TGTGCCAGCAGCGTAGGGCGACTCTCGAACAATGAGCAGTTCTTC. It translates to CASSVGRLSNNEQFF. The entire variable domain, with the rest obtained from reference TRBV9 and TRBJ2-1, is as follows: DSGVTQTPKHLITATGQRVTLRCSPRSGDLSVYWYQQSLDQGLQFLIQYYNGEERAKGNILERFSAQQFPDLHSELNLSSLELGDSALYFCASSVGRLSNNEQFFGPGTRLTVL.

This chain connects TRBV15 to TRBJ2-3; 10 bases map to TRBD2. The V gene end was trimmed by 7 bases and the J gene end by 6 bases; junction bases not matched to a gene: 10. Germline loops: CDR1 LNHNV, CDR2 YYDKDF (reference sequence). The CDR3 totals 15 residues. The CDR3 spells CATTWERGGLDTQYF. CDR3 coding DNA: TGTGCCACCACGTGGGAGCGGGGGGGCCTGGATACGCAGTATTTT.